Shown below are 13 T cell receptor beta chains from a single sample sequenced in a study of control samples from healthy donors and cancer patients (TCRdb year 2020). Library method: the immunoSEQ multiplex PCR assay. TCRdb limited this immuneACCESS table to in-frame rearrangements with V and J called. A share of clones is missing; checked studies link under half to unresolved V genes, and the rest is unexplained. For this sample the table gives 75,000 to 90,000 clones, of which 75% to 90% were detected only once. The ten largest account for about 7.1% of the sample. Sequenced sample: blood. Source of these receptors: a man over 45 in good health.

CDR3 residues: CASSESRGRISNYGYTF. DNA for the CDR3: TGTGCCAGCAGTGAATCCAGGGGGCGAATATCTAACTATGGCTACACCTTC. The rearrangement links TRBV2 to TRBJ1-2, with 8 positions matching TRBD1. Germline V CDR1 and CDR2: SNHLY, FYNNEI. V was pared by 2 bases and J by 0 bases, with 8 bases of the junction left unmatched. The CDR3 consists of 17 residues. The entire variable domain, with the rest obtained from reference TRBV2 and TRBJ1-2, is as follows: EPEVTQTPSHQVTQMGQEVILRCVPISNHLYFYWYRQILGQKVEFLVSFYNNEISEKSEIFDDQFSVERPDGSNFTLKIRSTKLEDSAMYFCASSESRGRISNYGYTFGSGTRLTVV.

V is TRBV2 and J is TRBJ1-5; possible D gene TRBD1, 6 bases. Between the trimmed V and J ends, which lost 4 bases and 2 bases, there was a span of 18 bases. Germline CDR1 reads SNHLY; CDR2 reads FYNNEI. The CDR3 loop spans 17 amino acids. The CDR3 nucleotides read TGTGCCAGCAGTGGACCCGGGGGGGCCCGAGGCAATCAGCCCCAGCATTTT. Its protein is CASSGPGGARGNQPQHF.

The chain has TRBV9 and TRBJ2-5; TRBD2 is a possible D gene (5 bases). Germline CDR1 SGDLS, CDR2 YYNGEE. Trimming removed 0 bases from V and 1 base from J, with 10 bases in between. CDR3 length equals 15 residues. The CDR3 protein is CASSVASGVQETQYF. Here the CDR3 DNA reads TGTGCCAGCAGCGTAGCTTCCGGGGTCCAAGAGACCCAGTACTTC.

V is TRBV5-1 and J is TRBJ2-5, with D uncertain. The V gene lost 0 bases and the J gene lost 4 bases, with 4 bases spanning the gap. The germline CDR1 and CDR2 sequences are SGHRS and YFSETQ. The CDR3 consists of 12 residues. The CDR3 here is CASSLARETQYF. In DNA, the CDR3 is TGCGCCAGCAGCTTGGCCCGAGAGACCCAGTACTTC.

This clone was detected once. In DNA, the CDR3 is TGTGCCAGCAGCTTTGACGTCTCGGGAGGATCACCCCTCCACTTT. This translates into CASSFDVSGGSPLHF. The chain is built from TRBV11-1 and TRBJ1-6; D gene ambiguous. Per germline, CDR1 SGHAT and CDR2 FQDESV (reference sequence). The CDR3 totals 15 residues. Between the trimmed V and J ends, which lost 3 bases and 10 bases, there was a span of 16 bases. The full variable domain, with the rest looked up from reference TRBV11-1 and TRBJ1-6, is EAEVAQSPRYKITEKSQAVAFWCDPISGHATLYWYRQILGQGPELLVQFQDESVVDDSQLPKDRFSAERLKGVDSTLKIQPAELGDSAMYLCASSFDVSGGSPLHFGNGTRLTVT.

This clone was found once. The genes are TRBV3-1 (or the pseudogene TRBV3-2) and TRBJ2-3; no clear D. The V end was cut by 4 bases, the J end by 6 bases, with 11 bases between. Germline lookup yields CDR1 LGHDT and CDR2 YNNKEL (reference sequence). The CDR3 length is 13 residues. For the CDR3, the DNA is TGTGCCAGCAGCCCTGAGCTCGTGGATACGCAGTATTTT. Protein sequence: CASSPELVDTQYF.

This chain links TRBV7-3 with TRBJ2-3; TRBD2 matches at 14 bases. The CDR3 consists of 18 residues. The germline gives CDR1 SGHTA, CDR2 FQGTGA. J was trimmed by 1 base and V by 5 bases; bases with no gene match: 8. The DNA for the CDR3 is TGTGCCAGCAGCCTCCAGGGGACTAGCGGGGGTGGCACAGATACGCAGTATTTT. It is translated as CASSLQGTSGGGTDTQYF.

The DNA of the CDR3 is TGTGCCAGCAGCCAGATGTTGAACACTGAAGCTTTCTTT. As protein: CASSQMLNTEAFF. The rearrangement links TRBV3-1 (or the pseudogene TRBV3-2) to TRBJ1-1; no clear D gene. The CDR3 covers 13 residues. Germline lookup yields CDR1 LGHDT and CDR2 YNNKEL (reference sequence). Trimming shortened V by 3 bases and J by 0 bases, and 5 bases separated the two germline ends.

The CDR3 DNA reads as TGTGCCAGTAGTACCCAACAGGGAACGGCTTTCTTT. Translating gives CASSTQQGTAFF. This rearrangement joins TRBV19 to TRBJ1-1, with D possibly matching TRBD1 (6 bases). The CDR3 is 12 amino acids. Germline CDR1 is LNHDA and CDR2 is SQIVND (reference sequence). V was trimmed by 4 bases and J by 11 bases, leaving 14 bases between them.

This clone was counted a single time. The chain is built from TRBV11-2 and TRBJ2-7; the match to TRBD2 covers 7 bases. The CDR3 sequence is 12 residues long. CDR1 is SGHAT, CDR2 FQNNGV, per germline. After removal of 2 bases from V and 12 bases from J, the junction contained 7 bases not matched to a gene. CDR3 bases: TGTGCCAGCAGCTTAAGCGGGGCCGGGAGGTACTTC. This encodes CASSLSGAGRYF.

The J gene is TRBJ2-7, the V gene TRBV19; tentative D call: TRBD1 (6 bases). Trimming removed 2 bases from V and 2 bases from J, with 16 bases in between. The CDR3 consists of 16 residues. CDR1 is LNHDA and CDR2 is SQIVND in the germline V gene (reference sequence). In nucleotides, the CDR3 is TGTGCCAGTAGTATAAGGTTACAGGGAAACCCCTACGAGCAGTACTTC. This sequence encodes CASSIRLQGNPYEQYF.

The genes are TRBV27 and TRBJ2-3; a weak D match, TRBD1 (5 bases). The CDR3 is made up of 13 amino acids. V gave up 4 bases and J gave up 6 bases, with 11 bases separating them. The germline gives CDR1 MNHEY, CDR2 SMNVEV (reference sequence). Here the CDR3 reads CASSYPGLDTQYF. The CDR3 DNA reads TGTGCCAGCAGTTATCCAGGGTTGGATACGCAGTATTTT.

The rearrangement joins TRBV5-8 to TRBJ1-6, with D hard to call. The germline CDR1 and CDR2 sequences are SGHTS and YDEGEE. V was trimmed by 0 bases and J by 13 bases, leaving 17 bases between them. CDR3 length: 15 amino acids. As DNA, the CDR3 is TGTGCCAGCAGCTTGGGTTCGCAGATTCTTGGGCCCCTCCACTTT. It is translated as CASSLGSQILGPLHF.